These 31 T cell receptor beta chains came from one sample sequenced in a study of OX40 agonist ivuxolimab in advanced cancers. Using immunoSEQ multiplex PCR, the repertoire was profiled, and TCRdb retains in-frame clones only, with some absent. The top ten hold under 3.5% of the sample, which has some 80,000 clones, approximately 90% seen once. The specimen was CD4+ or CD8+ T cells sorted from blood, collected in a trial of the OX40 agonist ivuxolimab. Receptors were obtained from an adult with an advanced solid tumor such as melanoma, head and neck, liver or kidney cancer.

V is TRBV19 and J is TRBJ2-5; D is ambiguous. The end of the DNA aligns better with TRBJ2-7, so the J call may be wrong. Per germline, CDR1 LNHDA and CDR2 SQIVND (reference sequence). The CDR3 consists of 14 residues. In DNA form, the CDR3 reads TGTGCCAGTAGTCCAGGACGGAGCTCCTACGAGCAGTACTTC. It codes for CASSPGRSSYEQYF.

The J gene is TRBJ1-5, the V gene TRBV30; D uncertain. CDR3 length: 13 amino acids. Trimming cost V 0 bases and J 4 bases, with 7 bases left between them. Germline values: CDR1 GTSNPN, CDR2 SVGIG (reference sequence). CDR3 residues: CAWSVGLNQPQHF. DNA for the CDR3: TGTGCCTGGAGTGTAGGCTTAAATCAGCCCCAGCATTTT.

This sequence joins TRBV6-1 and TRBJ1-1; the D is unclear. CDR1 and CDR2 from the germline V gene are MNHNS and SASEGT. Trimming left V 0 bases short and J 6 bases short, with 14 bases between. This CDR3 contains 15 residues. The CDR3 sequence: CASSEARGVWAEAFF. The CDR3 region has the DNA TGTGCCAGCAGTGAAGCGCGGGGAGTCTGGGCTGAAGCTTTCTTT.

The chain recombines TRBV19 with TRBJ1-1; D not resolved. Trimming stripped 1 base from V and 1 base from J, with 10 bases between. CDR3 length: 15 residues. CDR1 is LNHDA and CDR2 is SQIVND in the germline V gene (reference sequence). CDR3 protein: CASSIVQAGNTEAFF. The CDR3 region has the DNA TGTGCCAGTAGTATAGTGCAGGCGGGGAACACTGAAGCTTTCTTT. Variable domain in full (rest from reference TRBV19 and TRBJ1-1): DGGITQSPKYLFRKEGQNVTLSCEQNLNHDAMYWYRQDPGQGLRLIYYSQIVNDFQKGDIAEGYSVSREKKESFPLTVTSAQKNPTAFYLCASSIVQAGNTEAFFGQGTRLTVV.

This clone was found once. V usage is TRBV11-2 and J usage is TRBJ1-1; D gene unclear. From germline, CDR1 is SGHAT and CDR2 FQNNGV. The CDR3 length is 13 residues. The V gene lost 8 bases and the J gene lost 3 bases, with 13 bases spanning the gap. The DNA of the CDR3 is TGTGCCAGCCGGGTGGCGCGGGACACTGAAGCTTTCTTT. Its translation is CASRVARDTEAFF. The full variable domain, its missing parts supplied by reference TRBV11-2 and TRBJ1-1, is EAGVAQSPRYKIIEKRQSVAFWCNPISGHATLYWYQQILGQGPKLLIQFQNNGVVDDSQLPKDRFSAERLKGVDSTLKIQPAKLEDSAVYLCASRVARDTEAFFGQGTRLTVV.

The chain links TRBV28 to TRBJ1-1; D possibly corresponds to TRBD1 (5 bases). Trimming shortened V by 7 bases and J by 2 bases, and 14 bases separated the two germline ends. The germline gives CDR1 MDHEN, CDR2 SYDVKM. There are 14 residues in the CDR3. The CDR3 spells CASIRGEGNTEAFF. The CDR3 coding sequence is TGTGCCAGCATCCGAGGGGAGGGAAACACTGAAGCTTTCTTT.

The genes are TRBV9 and TRBJ2-5; TRBD2 might be the D (6 bases). The CDR3 extends over 13 amino acids. The V gene lost 3 bases and the J gene lost 5 bases, with 11 bases spanning the gap. In germline, CDR1 is SGDLS, CDR2 YYNGEE. The CDR3 here is CASSGSGGETQYF. Here the CDR3 DNA reads TGTGCCAGCAGCGGTAGCGGTGGGGAGACCCAGTACTTC.

The chain combines TRBV18 with TRBJ1-1, with D tentatively TRBD1 (6 bases). Germline V CDR1 and CDR2: KGHSH, LQKENI. This CDR3 has 17 residues. V shed 3 bases and J shed 1 base, with 18 bases lying between them. The CDR3 loop is CASSPSGQTPRNTEAFF. The CDR3 nucleotides read TGTGCCAGCTCACCTAGCGGACAGACACCCAGGAACACTGAAGCTTTCTTT.

The chain employs TRBV7-9 and TRBJ1-1; 9 bases fit TRBD1. Trimming removed 7 bases from V and 10 bases from J; junction bases left unmatched: 4. This CDR3 has 11 residues. The germline gives CDR1 SEHNR, CDR2 FQNEAQ (reference sequence). The CDR3 region has the DNA TGTGCCAGCACCAGGGGACAGGGAGCTTTCTTT. Protein: CASTRGQGAFF. Combining the CDR3 with reference TRBV7-9 and TRBJ1-1 gives the whole variable domain DTGVSQNPRHKITKRGQNVTFRCDPISEHNRLYWYRQTLGQGPEFLTYFQNEAQLEKSRLLSDRFSAERPKGSFSTLEIQRTEQGDSAMYLCASTRGQGAFFGQGTRLTVV.

V usage is TRBV5-1 and J usage is TRBJ1-2, with TRBD1 matching over 8 bases. The CDR3 has 13 residues. Germline CDR1 reads SGHRS; CDR2 reads YFSETQ. V lost 4 bases, J lost 4 bases, and 3 bases stayed unmatched. The CDR3 reads CASSPDRGYGYTF. Written as DNA, the CDR3 is TGCGCCAGCAGCCCTGACAGGGGCTATGGCTACACCTTC. Full variable domain (remainder filled in from reference TRBV5-1 and TRBJ1-2): KAGVTQTPRYLIKTRGQQVTLSCSPISGHRSVSWYQQTPGQGLQFLFEYFSETQRNKGNFPGRFSGRQFSNSRSEMNVSTLELGDSALYLCASSPDRGYGYTFGSGTRLTVV.

The chain carries TRBV29-1 and TRBJ2-3; D possibly corresponds to TRBD2 (5 bases). Germline CDR1 is SQVTM and CDR2 is ANQGSEA. There are 14 residues in the CDR3. The V end was cut by 4 bases, the J end by 3 bases, with 14 bases between. CDR3 loop: CSVGLGSSTDTQYF. The CDR3 coding sequence is TGCAGCGTTGGTTTAGGGAGCAGTACAGATACGCAGTATTTT.

The chain has TRBV6-1 and TRBJ2-7; 10 nucleotides align to TRBD2. V shed 6 bases and J 6 bases; nucleotides not matched to a gene: 8. The V gene's germline CDR1 is MNHNS and CDR2 SASEGT. The CDR3 loop spans 14 amino acids. CDR3 DNA: TGTGCCAGCAGCGTGGGACTAGCGCCCACCGAGCAGTACTTC. Translated, it gives CASSVGLAPTEQYF.

This clone was counted once. The rearrangement joins TRBV5-1 to TRBJ1-1; TRBD1 agrees at 7 bases. V trimming: 4 bases; J trimming: 0 bases; junction bases outside the gene matches: 9. The CDR3 covers 16 residues. Per the germline V gene, CDR1 is SGHRS and CDR2 is YFSETQ. The CDR3: CASSPGDRSMNTEAFF. The DNA for the CDR3 is TGCGCCAGCAGCCCCGGGGACAGATCCATGAACACTGAAGCTTTCTTT.

The chain uses TRBV5-1 and TRBJ2-5, with 8 nucleotides matching TRBD1. Germline V gene sequence: CDR1 SGHRS, CDR2 YFSETQ. The CDR3 consists of 13 residues. Trimming at V came to 5 bases and at J to 4 bases, leaving 4 bases not matched to a gene. The CDR3 sequence is CASSFGQGETQYF. DNA of the CDR3: TGCGCCAGCAGTTTTGGACAGGGAGAGACCCAGTACTTC.

V usage is TRBV2 and J usage is TRBJ1-5, with 7 bases matching TRBD1. Trimming cost V 5 bases and J 7 bases; bases outside gene matches: 8. Germline CDR1 is SNHLY and CDR2 is FYNNEI. There are 14 residues in the CDR3. CDR3 coding DNA: TGTGCCAGCAGTCAGACAGGGCGTGGGCAGCCCCAGCATTTT. Protein product: CASSQTGRGQPQHF. Full variable domain (outside the CDR3, taken from reference TRBV2 and TRBJ1-5): EPEVTQTPSHQVTQMGQEVILRCVPISNHLYFYWYRQILGQKVEFLVSFYNNEISEKSEIFDDQFSVERPDGSNFTLKIRSTKLEDSAMYFCASSQTGRGQPQHFGDGTRLSIL.

The chain employs TRBV18 and TRBJ1-4; D is perhaps TRBD1 (6 bases). Germline V gives CDR1 KGHSH, CDR2 LQKENI. CDR3 length: 17 amino acids. The V gene lost 3 bases and the J gene lost 2 bases, with 16 bases spanning the gap. The CDR3, as DNA: TGTGCCAGCTCACCCGACAGGACCCGGGGGACTAATGAAAAACTGTTTTTT. This gives the protein CASSPDRTRGTNEKLFF.

V and J are TRBV5-1 and TRBJ2-1, with 8 positions matching TRBD2. Trimming at V came to 5 bases and at J to 5 bases, leaving 6 bases not matched to a gene. This CDR3 is built from 14 residues. CDR1 and CDR2 (germline): SGHRS, YFSETQ. The CDR3 DNA reads as TGCGCCAGCAGTGATTTCGGGAGGGACAATGAGCAGTTCTTC. Its translation: CASSDFGRDNEQFF.

The CDR3 sequence is CASSVGPGGSGQPQHF. CDR3 bases: TGTGCCAGCAGCGTAGGACCAGGGGGCTCGGGTCAGCCCCAGCATTTT. The chain combines TRBV9 with TRBJ1-5, with 8 bases matching TRBD1. Germline CDR1 and CDR2: SGDLS and YYNGEE. Germline trimming cut 0 bases from V and 6 bases from J; bases unmatched to any gene: 8. The CDR3 is 16 amino acids.

This rearrangement joins TRBV5-1 to TRBJ1-6; D unresolved. Trimming shortened V by 0 bases and J by 9 bases, and 10 bases separated the two germline ends. The CDR3 covers 14 residues. From germline, CDR1 is SGHRS and CDR2 YFSETQ. CDR3: CASSLEGGRSPLHF. The CDR3, as DNA: TGCGCCAGCAGCTTGGAGGGAGGACGTTCACCCCTCCACTTT.

The J gene is TRBJ2-3, the V gene TRBV28, with TRBD2 matching 8 bases. Germline values: CDR1 MDHEN, CDR2 SYDVKM. CDR3 length equals 15 residues. The V segment lost 5 bases and the J segment 5 bases; nucleotides outside the gene matches: 9. The chain's CDR3 is CASSPKGLGEDTQYF. CDR3 DNA: TGTGCCAGCAGTCCAAAGGGACTAGGAGAAGATACGCAGTATTTT.

V usage is TRBV7-2 and J usage is TRBJ2-1; TRBD1 might be the D (5 bases). This CDR3 spans 14 amino acids. Germline loops: CDR1 SGHTA, CDR2 FQGNSA. V was pared by 5 bases and J by 5 bases, with 13 bases between. The CDR3 DNA reads as TGTGCCAGCAGCCCCCAGGGCTCACACAATGAGCAGTTCTTC. Translated, it gives CASSPQGSHNEQFF.

The chain joins TRBV5-1 to TRBJ2-1; no reliable D call. The V and J ends lost 3 bases and 0 bases respectively, with 10 bases between them. Germline V gene lookup returns CDR1 SGHRS and CDR2 YFSETQ. CDR3 length: 15 residues. CDR3 region: CASSSGWSSYNEQFF. The CDR3 nucleotides read TGCGCCAGCAGCTCCGGCTGGAGCTCCTACAATGAGCAGTTCTTC. Full variable domain (remainder filled in from reference TRBV5-1 and TRBJ2-1): KAGVTQTPRYLIKTRGQQVTLSCSPISGHRSVSWYQQTPGQGLQFLFEYFSETQRNKGNFPGRFSGRQFSNSRSEMNVSTLELGDSALYLCASSSGWSSYNEQFFGPGTRLTVL.

In this sample, this clone turned up a few times. The CDR3 sequence is CASSLALGRTAEAFF. The CDR3 DNA sequence: TGCGCCAGCAGCTTGGCCTTGGGCAGGACAGCTGAAGCTTTCTTT. The chain carries TRBV5-1 and TRBJ1-1; perhaps TRBD1 as D (6 bases). V was trimmed by 0 bases and J by 6 bases, leaving 15 bases between them. Germline V gives CDR1 SGHRS, CDR2 YFSETQ. This CDR3 region has 15 residues.

The chain employs TRBV5-1 and TRBJ2-7, with D possibly being TRBD1 (6 bases). CDR3 size: 13 residues. From germline, CDR1 is SGHRS and CDR2 YFSETQ. Trimming shortened V by 3 bases and J by 2 bases, and 9 bases separated the two germline ends. CDR3 residues: CASSSGQTYEQYF. CDR3 sequence (DNA): TGCGCCAGCAGCTCTGGACAGACCTACGAGCAGTACTTC.

This clone was counted between two and nine times. V is TRBV6-5 and J is TRBJ1-2; a weak D match, TRBD1 (6 bases). V was trimmed by 0 bases and J by 3 bases, leaving 14 bases between them. CDR1 is MNHEY and CDR2 is SVGAGI in the germline V gene. This CDR3 has 16 amino acids. The CDR3, as DNA: TGTGCCAGCAGTTACTCCAAACAGGGAGGGGACTATGGCTACACCTTC. Its protein product is CASSYSKQGGDYGYTF.

The CDR3 here is CAGRASSAYGYTF. The CDR3 bases are TGTGCCGGAAGGGCATCGAGCGCTTATGGCTACACCTTC. The rearrangement links TRBV6-1 to TRBJ1-2; D ambiguous. The CDR3 is 13 amino acids. Germline loops: CDR1 MNHNS, CDR2 SASEGT. V lost 11 bases and J lost 5, with 18 bases in between.

The CDR3 protein is CASGLPSTEAFF. As DNA, the CDR3 is TGTGCTAGTGGTTTGCCTAGCACTGAAGCTTTCTTT. The rearrangement links TRBV12-5 to TRBJ1-1; D gene uncertain. The germline CDR1 and CDR2 sequences are LGHNT and FRNRAP. Between the trimmed V and J ends, which lost 2 bases and 4 bases, there was a span of 5 bases. This CDR3 comprises 12 residues.

V usage is TRBV27 and J usage is TRBJ1-4; the D gene is possibly TRBD1 (5 bases). The CDR3 length is 17 residues. V lost 6 bases to trimming and J lost 0 bases, with 17 bases between them. Germline V gene data show CDR1 as MNHEY and CDR2 as SMNVEV (reference sequence). CDR3 protein: CASRRGQRFATNEKLFF. The CDR3 nucleotides are TGTGCCAGCAGGAGGGGTCAAAGGTTTGCAACTAATGAAAAACTGTTTTTT. Based on the CDR3 plus reference TRBV27 and TRBJ1-4, the full variable domain is EAQVTQNPRYLITVTGKKLTVTCSQNMNHEYMSWYRQDPGLGLRQIYYSMNVEVTDKGDVPEGYKVSRKEKRNFPLILESPSPNQTSLYFCASRRGQRFATNEKLFFGSGTQLSVL.

The V gene is TRBV9, the J gene TRBJ1-1, with D possibly TRBD1 on 6 matching bases. The CDR3 consists of 15 residues. Trimming removed 4 bases from V and 3 bases from J, with 16 bases in between. The germline CDR1 and CDR2 sequences are SGDLS and YYNGEE. DNA for the CDR3: TGTGCCAGCAGCCCTCAGACAGGTTGGGACACTGAAGCTTTCTTT. Its translation is CASSPQTGWDTEAFF.

The rearrangement links TRBV28 to TRBJ1-1; D perhaps matches TRBD1 (6 bases). Germline CDR1 reads MDHEN; CDR2 reads SYDVKM. V was trimmed by 6 bases and J by 4 bases, leaving 18 bases between them. CDR3 size: 15 residues. Here the CDR3 reads CASSLGPGVSTEAFF. CDR3 coding DNA: TGTGCCAGCAGCCTTGGGCCAGGGGTTTCCACTGAAGCTTTCTTT.

The chain joins TRBV11-3 to TRBJ2-1; 7 nucleotides match TRBD1. Germline V gives CDR1 SGHNT, CDR2 YENEEA. The junction had 8 bases not matched to a gene; V was cut back by 5 bases and J by 7 bases. CDR3 length: 14 residues. The CDR3 nucleotides are TGTGCCAGCAGCCTGGGGACAGTTACGAATGAGCAGTTCTTC. It encodes CASSLGTVTNEQFF.